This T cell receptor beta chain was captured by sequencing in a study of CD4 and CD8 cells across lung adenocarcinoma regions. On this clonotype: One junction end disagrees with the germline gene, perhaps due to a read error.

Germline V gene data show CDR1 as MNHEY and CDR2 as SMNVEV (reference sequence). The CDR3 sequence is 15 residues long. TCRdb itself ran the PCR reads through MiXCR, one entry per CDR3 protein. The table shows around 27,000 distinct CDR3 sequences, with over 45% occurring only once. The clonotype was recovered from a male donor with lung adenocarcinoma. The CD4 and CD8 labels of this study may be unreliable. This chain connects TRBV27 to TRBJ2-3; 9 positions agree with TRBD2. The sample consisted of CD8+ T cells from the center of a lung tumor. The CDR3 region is CARGLGGLAGDTQYF. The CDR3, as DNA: TGTGCCAGGGGTTTAGGGGGACTAGCCGGAGATACGCAGTATTTC.